This TCR beta chain was observed in a study of T cells in Graves' hyperthyroidism and ophthalmopathy. Study-wide points: The majority of expanded thyroid clonotypes above 0.001 also appeared in blood.

The CDR3 totals 12 residues. The ends were cut back, 1 base at V and 5 bases at J, with 8 bases in the middle. Germline CDR1 and CDR2: SQVTM and ANQGSEA. Researchers amplified the TCR beta CDR3 regions from RNA transcripts. First-round RT-PCR of the TCR CDR3 relied on the HTBI primer set. TCRdb analysed the multiplex PCR reads with MiXCR anew, one entry per CDR3 protein. The repertoire consists of around 600,000 distinct CDR3 sequences, with roughly 15% occurring once and the leading ten covering about an eighth. The sample holds many counts of this clonotype. Its specificity is not known. The J gene is TRBJ2-5, the V gene TRBV29-1; D is unresolved. The clonotype originates from a woman aged 45-60 years with Graves' ophthalmopathy. Sequenced sample: blood. CDR3 amino acids: CSVEVLMETQYF. The CDR3 nucleotides read TGCAGCGTTGAAGTATTAATGGAGACCCAGTACTTC.